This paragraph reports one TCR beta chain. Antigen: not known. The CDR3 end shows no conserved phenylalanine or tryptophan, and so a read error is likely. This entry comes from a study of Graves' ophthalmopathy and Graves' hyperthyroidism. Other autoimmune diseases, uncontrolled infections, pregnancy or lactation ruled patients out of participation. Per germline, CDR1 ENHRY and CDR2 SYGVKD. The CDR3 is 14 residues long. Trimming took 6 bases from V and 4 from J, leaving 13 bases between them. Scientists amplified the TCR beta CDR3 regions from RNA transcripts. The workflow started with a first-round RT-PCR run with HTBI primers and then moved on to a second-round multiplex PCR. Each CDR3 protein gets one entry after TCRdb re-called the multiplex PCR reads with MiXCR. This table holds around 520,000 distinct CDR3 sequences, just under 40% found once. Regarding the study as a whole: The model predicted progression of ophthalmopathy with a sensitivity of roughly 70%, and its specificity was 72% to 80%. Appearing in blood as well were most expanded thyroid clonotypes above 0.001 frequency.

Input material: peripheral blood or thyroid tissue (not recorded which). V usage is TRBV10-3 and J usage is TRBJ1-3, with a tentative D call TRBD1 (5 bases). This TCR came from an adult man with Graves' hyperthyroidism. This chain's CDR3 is CAISDGTEGNTIYS. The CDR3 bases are TGTGCCATCAGCGATGGGACGGAAGGAAACACCATATATTCT.